The clone carrying this T cell receptor (beta chain) was recorded at least ten times. Its antigen is unidentified. V was trimmed by 1 base and J by 5 bases, leaving 16 bases between them. The CDR3 is made up of 16 amino acids. Germline lookup yields CDR1 MNHNS and CDR2 SASEGT. The sample originates from a study of T cells after posttransplantation cyclophosphamide. Study findings and constraints: Donor CD8+ memory clones often dominated recipient blood repertoires at later times. After PTCy, TRB diversity resembled that of CNI/methotrexate controls. Tissue-infiltrating T cells from skin or gut overlapped little with blood T cells.

On the day of bone marrow donation, the related graft donor provided peripheral blood. The repertoire was sequenced with immunoSEQ multiplex PCR; TCRdb's copy has only in-frame clones and lacks some. This sample carries fewer than 35,000 clones, none of them present only once. This chain connects TRBV6-1 to TRBJ2-3, with D unresolved. This clonotype originated in a woman aged 25 to 39 in good health and a related stem cell transplant donor. Sequenced sample: PBMCs. The CDR3 DNA sequence: TGTGCCAGCAGTGAAGATTTAGCCTCCCCGAGAGATACGCAGTATTTT. It encodes CASSEDLASPRDTQYF.